This TCR beta chain was recovered during a study of blood T cell repertoires in COVID-19. Clones were sequenced by immunoSEQ multiplex PCR, and TCRdb holds only the in-frame ones, with some missing. The data hold roughly 48,000 clones, with around 80% observed a single time. J lost 6 bases, V lost 0 bases, and 11 bases had no gene match. In germline, CDR1 is GTSNPN, CDR2 SVGIG (reference sequence). CDR3 length equals 17 residues. This clone was detected a few times. The chain has TRBV30 and TRBJ2-3; 11 positions match TRBD2. Sequencing input: peripheral blood. The receptor comes from a man in his sixties or seventies with acute or convalescent COVID-19. The CDR3 loop reads CAWSVPSGGLLGDTQYF. The CDR3 DNA sequence: TGTGCCTGGAGTGTCCCTAGCGGGGGGCTATTGGGGGATACGCAGTATTTT.